This TCR beta chain was profiled in a study of glioma-infiltrating T cells after dendritic cell vaccination. Time point described: after dendritic cell vaccination, including at tumor progression/relapse. Germline loops: CDR1 MNHNY, CDR2 SVGAGI (reference sequence). Trimming took 0 bases from V and 8 from J, leaving 16 bases between them. The length of the CDR3 is 16 residues. Sequencing was performed with immunoSEQ multiplex PCR; in TCRdb, only in-frame clones are kept and a portion is missing. The data hold 70,000 to 90,000 clones, with around 83% observed a single time. V usage is TRBV6-6 and J usage is TRBJ1-4; maybe TRBD1 (6 bases). This clonotype was sampled from a human donor with glioblastoma. The material was blood, obtained after dendritic cell vaccination. For the CDR3, the DNA is TGTGCCAGCAGTTACTCGATGGGGGGGGCTTTAGAAAAACTGTTTTTT. This gives the protein CASSYSMGGALEKLFF.